This TCR beta chain was captured in a study of long-term antiretroviral therapy in people with HIV. Whole-study findings and limits: Dominating the repertoire at all time points were the clones that expanded before ART. Post-ART diversity increased but stayed below transplant donor controls.

The germline gives CDR1 ENHRY, CDR2 SYGVKD. This CDR3 has 14 residues. V lost 11 bases to trimming and J lost 1 base; unmatched junction nucleotides: 10. This clone was found a few times. Its antigen is as yet unknown. Each HIV participant was treated in the United States. Until DNA extraction, the samples held between about 1-10 million cryopreserved PBMC. Version v3.0 of the immunoSEQ assay ran at survey level. Libraries were prepared by immunoSEQ multiplex PCR; TCRdb keeps only in-frame clonotypes and omits some of them. Among approximately 33,000 clones listed, around 82% were seen once. This TCR came from a man between 18 and 29 years old with HIV. V is TRBV10-3 and J is TRBJ2-7; the match to TRBD1 covers 8 bases. The specimen was unsorted PBMCs, collected 0.4 years before starting antiretroviral therapy. The CDR3 protein is CAAQRTGMSYEQYF. The DNA of the CDR3 is TGTGCCGCTCAGCGGACAGGGATGTCCTACGAGCAGTACTTC.